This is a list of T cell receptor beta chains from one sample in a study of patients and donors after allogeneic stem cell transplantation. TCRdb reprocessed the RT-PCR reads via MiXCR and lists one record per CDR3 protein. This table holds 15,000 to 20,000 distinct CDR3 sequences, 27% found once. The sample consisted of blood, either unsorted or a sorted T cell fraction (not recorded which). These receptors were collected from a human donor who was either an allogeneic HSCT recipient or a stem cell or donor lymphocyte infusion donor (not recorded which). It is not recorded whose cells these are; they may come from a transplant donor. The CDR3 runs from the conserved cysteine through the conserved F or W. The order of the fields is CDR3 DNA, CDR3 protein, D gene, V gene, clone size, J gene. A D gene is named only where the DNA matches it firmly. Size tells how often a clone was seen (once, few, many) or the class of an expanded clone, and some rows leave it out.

TGTGCCAGCAGTTTATCAGGGGGCAACTATGGCTACACCTTC,CASSLSGGNYGYTF,TRBD1,TRBV12-3/TRBV12-4,many,TRBJ1-2
TGCGCCAGCAGCTTTGGGCCCTACACTGAAGCTTTCTTT,CASSFGPYTEAFF,NA,TRBV5-1,few,TRBJ1-1
TGTGCCAGCAGAGGGAGGGGGAGTTGGGTCAATCAGCCCCAGCATTTT,CASRGRGSWVNQPQHF,NA,TRBV27,NA,TRBJ1-5
TGTGCCATCAGTGACCCGGGGGGCGGTAATTCACCCCTCCACTTT,CAISDPGGGNSPLHF,NA,TRBV10-3,many,TRBJ1-6
TGTGCCAGCAGCTTAGTGGGCGGCGATGGCTACACCTTC,CASSLVGGDGYTF,NA,TRBV7-2,medium-sized,TRBJ1-2
TGCGCCAGCAGCCCCACAGGGGGTCAAAATCAGCCCCAGCATTTT,CASSPTGGQNQPQHF,TRBD1,TRBV5-1,few,TRBJ1-5
TGTGCCATCAAAAGACAGGGGGCCAAAAACATTCAGTACTTC,CAIKRQGAKNIQYF,TRBD1,TRBV10-3,medium-sized,TRBJ2-4
TGTGCCAGCAGTGGAAGCGGTACAGGCGAGCATATTAGGCATTTT,CASSGSGTGEHIRHF,NA,TRBV2,once,TRBJ1-5
TGTGCCACCAGCAGAGCGTTTAGAGGATTGGAAGCTTTCTTT,CATSRAFRGLEAFF,NA,TRBV15,NA,TRBJ1-1
TGTGCCAGCAGCTTAAGCGGGACAAGAGATGAAAAACTGTTTTTT,CASSLSGTRDEKLFF,NA,TRBV7-3,many,TRBJ1-4
TGCGCCAGCAGCTACGGACAGAGCTCCTACGAGCAGTACTTC,CASSYGQSSYEQYF,NA,TRBV5-1,few,TRBJ2-7
TGTGCCAGCAGTAACGGGGACCTTAATGAAAAACTGTTTTTT,CASSNGDLNEKLFF,NA,TRBV25-1,NA,TRBJ1-4
TGCGCCAGCAGGCCCTCGGCGGGGGTCCACACCGGGGAGCTGTTTTTT,CASRPSAGVHTGELFF,TRBD2,TRBV4-1,few,TRBJ2-2
TGTGCCAGCAGCTTAATGTGGGCCAGCTACGAGCAGTACTTC,CASSLMWASYEQYF,NA,TRBV7-9,few,TRBJ2-7
TGCGCCAGCAGCTTCGGGAGCTCTGGAAACACCATATATTTT,CASSFGSSGNTIYF,NA,TRBV5-1,NA,TRBJ1-3
TGTGCCAGCAGCCCCTGGGTAGGGGAGCAAGAGACCCAGTACTTC,CASSPWVGEQETQYF,NA,TRBV28,few,TRBJ2-5